Listed below are T cell receptor beta chains from one sample, sequenced in a study of T cells in Graves' hyperthyroidism and ophthalmopathy. Each CDR3 protein is one row after TCRdb ran MiXCR on the multiplex PCR reads. Of around 420,000 distinct CDR3 sequences listed, around 13% are singletons. Material: blood. Receptor source: a woman under 30 with Graves' hyperthyroidism. Each CDR3 is given with its conserved first and last residue. Fields, in order: D gene, J gene, clone size, V gene, CDR3 DNA, CDR3 protein. A D gene is named only where the DNA matches it firmly. Size values are once, few and many counts, or a class for expanded clones, and some rows have none.

d_call: TRBD1
j_call: TRBJ1-5
clone_size: many
v_call: TRBV7-8
cdr3_nt: TGTGCCAGCAGCGTCAGAGGGACAGGAGATAGCAATCAGCCCCAGCATTTT
cdr3_aa: CASSVRGTGDSNQPQHF

d_call: .
j_call: TRBJ2-3
clone_size: few
v_call: TRBV5-1
cdr3_nt: TGCGCCAGCAGCTTGACTAGTTCCCCAGATACGCAGTATTTT
cdr3_aa: CASSLTSSPDTQYF

d_call: TRBD1
j_call: TRBJ1-2
clone_size: few
v_call: TRBV7-2
cdr3_nt: TGTGCCAGCAGCTTAGCCCCGCTACGGACAGGGGGCTTTGGCTACACCTTC
cdr3_aa: CASSLAPLRTGGFGYTF

d_call: TRBD2
j_call: TRBJ2-3
clone_size: many
v_call: TRBV28
cdr3_nt: TGTGCCAGCAGCCTACTCGGGACTAGCGGGAGCGGTGACGCAGATACGCAGTATTTT
cdr3_aa: CASSLLGTSGSGDADTQYF

d_call: .
j_call: TRBJ2-1
clone_size: many
v_call: TRBV6-5
cdr3_nt: TGTGCCAGCAGTTACGCAGGAAATGAGCAGTTCTTC
cdr3_aa: CASSYAGNEQFF

d_call: .
j_call: TRBJ2-2
clone_size: few
v_call: TRBV28
cdr3_nt: TGTGCCAGCAGTTTATTGGGATCTAGCATGGACACCGGGGAGCTGTTTTTT
cdr3_aa: CASSLLGSSMDTGELFF

d_call: TRBD1
j_call: TRBJ1-4
clone_size: .
v_call: TRBV5-1
cdr3_nt: TGCGCCAGCAGCCGGGGACAGGGATATAATGAAAAACTGTTTTTT
cdr3_aa: CASSRGQGYNEKLFF

d_call: TRBD1
j_call: TRBJ1-1
clone_size: many
v_call: TRBV28
cdr3_nt: TGTGCCAGCAATAGGAGTCCGGGACAGGGTAGGACTGAAGCTTTCTTT
cdr3_aa: CASNRSPGQGRTEAFF

d_call: .
j_call: TRBJ1-2
clone_size: many
v_call: TRBV6-1
cdr3_nt: TGTGCCAGCAGTGAATTGAGCAGCGAAGGCACCTTC
cdr3_aa: CASSELSSEGTF

d_call: TRBD2
j_call: TRBJ2-2
clone_size: many
v_call: TRBV10-1
cdr3_nt: TGCGCCAGCAGTAAGACTAGCGGGAGATCTACCGGGGAGCTGTTTTTT
cdr3_aa: CASSKTSGRSTGELFF

d_call: TRBD1
j_call: TRBJ2-3
clone_size: many
v_call: TRBV28
cdr3_nt: TGTGCCAGCACCTCGACAGGGGTTGGAGATACGCAGTATTTT
cdr3_aa: CASTSTGVGDTQYF

d_call: .
j_call: TRBJ1-4
clone_size: .
v_call: TRBV20-1
cdr3_nt: TGCAGTGCGAAAACAGGGACCTTGGCTAATGAAAAACTGGTTTTT
cdr3_aa: CSAKTGTLANEKLVF

d_call: TRBD2
j_call: TRBJ2-2
clone_size: .
v_call: TRBV6-1
cdr3_nt: TGTGCCAGCAGTAGACGGGAGGGCACCGGGGAGCTGTTTTTT
cdr3_aa: CASSRREGTGELFF

d_call: .
j_call: TRBJ2-3
clone_size: few
v_call: TRBV15
cdr3_nt: TGTGCCACCAGCAGCAGGGGCGAAGGCACGCAGTATTTT
cdr3_aa: CATSSRGEGTQYF

d_call: .
j_call: TRBJ1-6
clone_size: few
v_call: TRBV6-1
cdr3_nt: TGTGCCAGCAGTGAACCCGATACAGGACAGTATAATTCACCCCTCCACTTT
cdr3_aa: CASSEPDTGQYNSPLHF

d_call: .
j_call: TRBJ1-5
clone_size: .
v_call: TRBV20-1
cdr3_nt: TGCAGTGCCGGGGGACTCGTGGCCTCTACCCATAGCAATCAGCCCCAGCATTTT
cdr3_aa: CSAGGLVASTHSNQPQHF

d_call: TRBD2
j_call: TRBJ2-3
clone_size: many
v_call: TRBV20-1
cdr3_nt: TGCAGTGCTAGGACTAGCGGGAGGGTGGCAGATACGCAGTATTTT
cdr3_aa: CSARTSGRVADTQYF

d_call: .
j_call: TRBJ2-3
clone_size: many
v_call: TRBV11-2
cdr3_nt: TGTGCCAGCAGCTTAGATGGGGGGTTGGATACGCAGTATTTT
cdr3_aa: CASSLDGGLDTQYF

d_call: .
j_call: TRBJ1-2
clone_size: few
v_call: TRBV19
cdr3_nt: TGTGCCAGTAGGCAGGCACCCTATGGCTACACCTTC
cdr3_aa: CASRQAPYGYTF

d_call: TRBD1
j_call: TRBJ1-5
clone_size: many
v_call: TRBV2
cdr3_nt: TGTGCCAGCAGTGAAATGGACAGGGGCAATCAGCCCCAGCATTTT
cdr3_aa: CASSEMDRGNQPQHF

d_call: .
j_call: TRBJ1-2
clone_size: many
v_call: TRBV7-2
cdr3_nt: TGTGCCAGCAGCCGGGAGGGTCTCGGCGGCTACACCTTC
cdr3_aa: CASSREGLGGYTF

d_call: TRBD1
j_call: TRBJ2-2
clone_size: many
v_call: TRBV24-1
cdr3_nt: TGTGCCACCAGAGCCGGGACAGGCGACACCGGGGAGCTGTTTTTT
cdr3_aa: CATRAGTGDTGELFF

d_call: TRBD1
j_call: TRBJ2-7
clone_size: many
v_call: TRBV13
cdr3_nt: TGTGCCAGCAGCCTAGGGACAGCTAACCCCTACGAGCAGTACTTC
cdr3_aa: CASSLGTANPYEQYF

d_call: .
j_call: TRBJ1-4
clone_size: many
v_call: TRBV28
cdr3_nt: TGTGCCATAGCGCGGCTGGCTAATGAAAAACTGTTTTTT
cdr3_aa: CAIARLANEKLFF

d_call: TRBD2
j_call: TRBJ2-7
clone_size: many
v_call: TRBV11-2
cdr3_nt: TGTGCCAGCAGCTTAGGGGTTCTGAGGGAGGGCCGGTGGGAGCAGTACTTC
cdr3_aa: CASSLGVLREGRWEQYF

d_call: .
j_call: TRBJ2-5
clone_size: many
v_call: TRBV4-1
cdr3_nt: TGCGCCAGCAGCCAAGGAGAGCGGAAGGGGGCCCAGTACTTC
cdr3_aa: CASSQGERKGAQYF

d_call: .
j_call: TRBJ2-1
clone_size: many
v_call: TRBV2
cdr3_nt: TGTGCCAGCAGGTTTGGGAATGAGCAGTTCTTC
cdr3_aa: CASRFGNEQFF

d_call: TRBD2
j_call: TRBJ2-5
clone_size: many
v_call: TRBV20-1
cdr3_nt: TGCAGTGCTGCCTATAGCGGGTCAGAGACCCAGTACTTC
cdr3_aa: CSAAYSGSETQYF

d_call: .
j_call: TRBJ2-7
clone_size: many
v_call: TRBV28
cdr3_nt: TGTGCCAGCAGTTCACTTGACCAGGGGTCCTCCTACGAGCAGTACTTC
cdr3_aa: CASSSLDQGSSYEQYF

d_call: TRBD2
j_call: TRBJ2-3
clone_size: many
v_call: TRBV7-2
cdr3_nt: TGTGCCAGCAGCTCAGCACCCGGGACTAAAGCCCCCACAGATACGCAGTATTTT
cdr3_aa: CASSSAPGTKAPTDTQYF

d_call: .
j_call: TRBJ2-1
clone_size: few
v_call: TRBV25-1
cdr3_nt: TGTGCCAGCAGTGAACATGGGTCCTACAATGAGCAGTTCTTC
cdr3_aa: CASSEHGSYNEQFF

d_call: .
j_call: TRBJ2-7
clone_size: many
v_call: TRBV5-6
cdr3_nt: TGTGCCAGCAGCCCTCAAGGCAGCTCCTACGAGCAGTACTTC
cdr3_aa: CASSPQGSSYEQYF

d_call: .
j_call: TRBJ1-1
clone_size: few
v_call: TRBV25-1
cdr3_nt: TGTGCCAGCAGTGATACCTCGACAGGAGCTGAAGCTTTCTTT
cdr3_aa: CASSDTSTGAEAFF

d_call: .
j_call: TRBJ2-2
clone_size: many
v_call: TRBV12-3/TRBV12-4
cdr3_nt: TGTGCCAGCAGTTTTGACAGATCGAACACCGGGGAGCTGTTTTTT
cdr3_aa: CASSFDRSNTGELFF

d_call: TRBD1
j_call: TRBJ1-1
clone_size: few
v_call: TRBV5-1
cdr3_nt: TGCGCCAGCAGCTTCGAGGGGGCCGGTGGGGCTTTCTTT
cdr3_aa: CASSFEGAGGAFF

d_call: .
j_call: TRBJ2-5
clone_size: many
v_call: TRBV7-2
cdr3_nt: TGTGCCAGCAGCTTCCTGTTCGAGACCCAGTACTTC
cdr3_aa: CASSFLFETQYF

d_call: .
j_call: TRBJ2-2
clone_size: many
v_call: TRBV7-9
cdr3_nt: TGTGCCAGCACACCGAGAGAAGGCCTTTCTAACACCGGGGAGCTGTTTTTT
cdr3_aa: CASTPREGLSNTGELFF

d_call: .
j_call: TRBJ1-1
clone_size: many
v_call: TRBV7-3
cdr3_nt: TGTGCCAGCAGCTTATCCCCCCTATCGAACACTGAAGCTTTCTTT
cdr3_aa: CASSLSPLSNTEAFF

d_call: .
j_call: TRBJ1-2
clone_size: .
v_call: TRBV20-1
cdr3_nt: TGCAGTGCTGGACGGGGAGAGGGCTACACCTTC
cdr3_aa: CSAGRGEGYTF

d_call: .
j_call: TRBJ2-3
clone_size: many
v_call: TRBV24-1
cdr3_nt: TGTGCCACCAGTGATTTAGGGACGGATGCTACGCAGTATTTT
cdr3_aa: CATSDLGTDATQYF

d_call: .
j_call: TRBJ2-3
clone_size: .
v_call: TRBV10-2
cdr3_nt: TGCGCCAGCAGTGAGGTTACTCCCAACACAGATACGCAGTATTTT
cdr3_aa: CASSEVTPNTDTQYF

d_call: .
j_call: TRBJ1-1
clone_size: .
v_call: TRBV10-3
cdr3_nt: TGTGCCGTTATACCGGGACCCACAAAACAAATGAACACTGAAGCTTTCTTT
cdr3_aa: CAVIPGPTKQMNTEAFF

d_call: .
j_call: TRBJ1-4
clone_size: .
v_call: TRBV6-1
cdr3_nt: TGTGCCAGCAGACCCGGTTGGATCGGTAATGAAAAACTGTTTTTT
cdr3_aa: CASRPGWIGNEKLFF

d_call: .
j_call: TRBJ1-5
clone_size: many
v_call: TRBV6-1
cdr3_nt: TGTGCCAGCAGTTTAAAGTACACTTATAGCAATCAGCCCCAGCATTTT
cdr3_aa: CASSLKYTYSNQPQHF

d_call: .
j_call: TRBJ1-6
clone_size: many
v_call: TRBV20-1
cdr3_nt: TGCAGTGCTAGAACATCAGGGCCTTTTTCACCCCTCCACTTT
cdr3_aa: CSARTSGPFSPLHF

d_call: .
j_call: TRBJ2-2
clone_size: many
v_call: TRBV20-1
cdr3_nt: TGCAGTGCAAAGGACGAGGAGAACACCGGGGAGCTGTTTTTT
cdr3_aa: CSAKDEENTGELFF

d_call: .
j_call: TRBJ1-4
clone_size: .
v_call: TRBV6-1
cdr3_nt: TGTGCCAGCCGTAATATGGGTCCCTCTAGGACTAATGAAAAACTGTTTTTT
cdr3_aa: CASRNMGPSRTNEKLFF

d_call: TRBD1
j_call: TRBJ1-5
clone_size: many
v_call: TRBV2
cdr3_nt: TGTGCCAGCAAGGACAGGGAACAACAGCCCCAGCATTTT
cdr3_aa: CASKDREQQPQHF

d_call: TRBD1
j_call: TRBJ1-1
clone_size: many
v_call: TRBV12-3/TRBV12-4
cdr3_nt: TGTGCCAGCAGGCTACAGGGGGCCAGGAACACTGAAGCTTTCTTT
cdr3_aa: CASRLQGARNTEAFF

d_call: TRBD2
j_call: TRBJ2-3
clone_size: many
v_call: TRBV6-1
cdr3_nt: TGTGCCAGCAGTGCAACTAGCGGGAGTATATATACGCAGTATTTT
cdr3_aa: CASSATSGSIYTQYF

d_call: TRBD1
j_call: TRBJ2-7
clone_size: many
v_call: TRBV20-1
cdr3_nt: TGCAGTGCTAGACCCGTTATCGGGACAGGGGGCCCCTACGAGCAGTACTTC
cdr3_aa: CSARPVIGTGGPYEQYF

d_call: .
j_call: TRBJ2-1
clone_size: many
v_call: TRBV30
cdr3_nt: TGTGCCTGGAGTGTGGGTAATACGGAGCGGCCCAATTCCTACAATGAGCAGTTCTTC
cdr3_aa: CAWSVGNTERPNSYNEQFF

d_call: .
j_call: TRBJ2-7
clone_size: many
v_call: TRBV28
cdr3_nt: TGTGCCAGCTTGCCCAGGGAAGCCCTTGAGCAGTACTTC
cdr3_aa: CASLPREALEQYF

d_call: .
j_call: TRBJ2-5
clone_size: .
v_call: TRBV29-1
cdr3_nt: TGCAGCGTTGCTCACATCGAAGAGACCCAGTACTTC
cdr3_aa: CSVAHIEETQYF

d_call: TRBD2
j_call: TRBJ2-1
clone_size: .
v_call: TRBV28
cdr3_nt: TGTGCCAGCAGTATAGCGGGAGTTAACCACAATGAGCAGTTCTTC
cdr3_aa: CASSIAGVNHNEQFF